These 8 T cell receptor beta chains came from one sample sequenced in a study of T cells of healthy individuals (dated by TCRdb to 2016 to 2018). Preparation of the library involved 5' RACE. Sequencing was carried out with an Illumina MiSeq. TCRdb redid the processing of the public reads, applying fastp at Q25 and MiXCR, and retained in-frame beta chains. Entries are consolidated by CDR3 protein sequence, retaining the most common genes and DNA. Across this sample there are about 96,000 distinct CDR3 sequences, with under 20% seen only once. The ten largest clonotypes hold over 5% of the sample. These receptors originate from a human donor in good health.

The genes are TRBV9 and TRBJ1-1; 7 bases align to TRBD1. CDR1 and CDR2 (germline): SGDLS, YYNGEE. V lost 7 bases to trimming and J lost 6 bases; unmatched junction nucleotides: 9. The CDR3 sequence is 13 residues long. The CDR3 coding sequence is TGTGCCAGCGGACGGGGACAGACCTCTGAAGCTTTCTTT. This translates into CASGRGQTSEAFF.

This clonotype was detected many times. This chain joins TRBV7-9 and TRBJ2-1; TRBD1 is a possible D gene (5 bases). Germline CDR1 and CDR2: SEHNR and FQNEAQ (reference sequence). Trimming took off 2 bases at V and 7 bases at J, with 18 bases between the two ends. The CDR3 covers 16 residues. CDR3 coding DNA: TGTGCCAGCAGCTTACGACAGATCCTGCTGGCAAATGAGCAGTTCTTC. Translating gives CASSLRQILLANEQFF.

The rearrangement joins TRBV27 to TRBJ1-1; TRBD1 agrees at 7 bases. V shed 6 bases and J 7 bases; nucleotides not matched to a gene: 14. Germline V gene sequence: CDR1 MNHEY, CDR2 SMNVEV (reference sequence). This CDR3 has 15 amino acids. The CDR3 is CASSDAFASGGEAFF. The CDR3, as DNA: TGTGCCAGCAGCGATGCTTTCGCCTCAGGGGGTGAAGCTTTCTTT.

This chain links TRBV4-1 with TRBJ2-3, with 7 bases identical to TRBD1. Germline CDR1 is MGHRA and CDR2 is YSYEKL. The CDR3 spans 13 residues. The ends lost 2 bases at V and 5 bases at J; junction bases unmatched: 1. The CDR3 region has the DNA TGCGCCAGCAGCCAAAGACAGGGAGATACGCAGTATTTT. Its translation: CASSQRQGDTQYF.

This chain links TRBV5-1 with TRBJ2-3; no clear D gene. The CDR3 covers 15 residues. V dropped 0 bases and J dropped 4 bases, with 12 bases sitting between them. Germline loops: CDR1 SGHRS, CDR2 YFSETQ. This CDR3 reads CASSLGVPLSDTQYF. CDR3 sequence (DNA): TGCGCCAGCAGCTTGGGTGTGCCCCTCTCAGATACGCAGTATTTT.

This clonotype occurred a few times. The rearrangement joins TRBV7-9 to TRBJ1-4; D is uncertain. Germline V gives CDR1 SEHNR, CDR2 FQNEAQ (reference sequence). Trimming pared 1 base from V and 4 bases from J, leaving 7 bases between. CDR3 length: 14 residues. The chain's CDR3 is CASSLGVINEKLFF. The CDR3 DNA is TGTGCCAGCAGCTTAGGGGTGATTAATGAAAAACTGTTTTTT. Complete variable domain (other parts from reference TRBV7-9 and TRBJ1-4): DTGVSQNPRHKITKRGQNVTFRCDPISEHNRLYWYRQTLGQGPEFLTYFQNEAQLEKSRLLSDRFSAERPKGSFSTLEIQRTEQGDSAMYLCASSLGVINEKLFFGSGTQLSVL.

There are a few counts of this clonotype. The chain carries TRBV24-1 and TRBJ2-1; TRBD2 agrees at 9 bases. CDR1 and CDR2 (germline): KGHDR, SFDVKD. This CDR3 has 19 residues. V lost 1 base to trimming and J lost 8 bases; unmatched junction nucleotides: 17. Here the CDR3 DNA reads TGTGCCACCAGTGATTTAAGGATCGGGCGGGAGGGAAACTTTCATGAGCAGTTCTTC. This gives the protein CATSDLRIGREGNFHEQFF.

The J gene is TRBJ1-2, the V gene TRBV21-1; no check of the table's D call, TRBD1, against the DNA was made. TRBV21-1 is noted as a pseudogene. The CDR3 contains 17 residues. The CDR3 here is CASSKHKTPSANYGYTF. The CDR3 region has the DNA TGTGCCAGCAGCAAACACAAAACCCCCTCAGCTAACTATGGCTACACCTTC.